The 29 T cell receptor beta chains below were found in one sample sequenced in a study of T cells in Graves' hyperthyroidism and ophthalmopathy. Template material for amplifying TCR beta CDR3 regions consisted of RNA transcripts. Carried out on the TCR CDR3, a first-round RT-PCR used the HTBI primer set. TCRdb independently ran MiXCR on the multiplex PCR reads; one entry per CDR3 protein. The repertoire holds roughly 650,000 distinct CDR3 sequences, with about a sixth as singletons. Specimen: blood. The receptors derive from a woman aged 40 to 55 with Graves' ophthalmopathy.

This clonotype showed up just a few times. V gene TRBV7-9 combines with J gene TRBJ1-1; TRBD1 agrees at 10 bases. Trimming cost V 6 bases and J 0 bases; bases outside gene matches: 7. Germline assignment: CDR1 SEHNR and CDR2 FQNEAQ (reference sequence). The CDR3 is 16 amino acids. The CDR3 loop is CASSRSGQGMNTEAFF. Here the CDR3 DNA reads TGTGCCAGCAGTCGTTCGGGACAGGGGATGAACACTGAAGCTTTCTTT.

This clonotype was observed a handful of times. The J gene is TRBJ2-7, the V gene TRBV5-5; D unclear. V dropped 0 bases and J dropped 5 bases, with 9 bases sitting between them. CDR1 and CDR2 (germline): SGHKS, YYEKEE (reference sequence). The CDR3 sequence is 13 residues long. The CDR3 here is CASSLATWDEQYF. The CDR3 region has the DNA TGTGCCAGCAGCTTGGCCACGTGGGACGAGCAGTACTTC.

This clonotype was recorded at least ten times. CDR3 residues: CAISESIQPQHF. The CDR3 DNA is TGTGCCATCAGTGAGTCAATCCAGCCCCAGCATTTT. The chain employs TRBV10-3 and TRBJ1-5, with D hard to call. CDR1 and CDR2 (germline): ENHRY, SYGVKD. Deletions cut 0 bases from V and 7 bases from J, with 4 bases between. This CDR3 region has 12 residues.

The V and J genes are TRBV7-9 and TRBJ2-3; D is undetermined. Germline V gene data show CDR1 as SEHNR and CDR2 as FQNEAQ (reference sequence). The CDR3 is 13 amino acids. Deletions cut 5 bases from V and 2 bases from J, with 8 bases between. CDR3 loop: CASSTHNTDTQYF. The CDR3 bases are TGTGCCAGCAGCACACACAACACAGATACGCAGTATTTT. The whole variable domain, remainder taken from reference TRBV7-9 and TRBJ2-3, is DTGVSQNPRHKITKRGQNVTFRCDPISEHNRLYWYRQTLGQGPEFLTYFQNEAQLEKSRLLSDRFSAERPKGSFSTLEIQRTEQGDSAMYLCASSTHNTDTQYFGPGTRLTVL.

The table lists this clonotype with a few counts. This chain connects TRBV7-9 to TRBJ1-5, with 8 bases fitting TRBD1. Germline V lookup: CDR1 SEHNR, CDR2 FQNEAQ (reference sequence). This CDR3 is 15 amino acids long. V trimming: 4 bases; J trimming: 2 bases; junction bases outside the gene matches: 4. The DNA of the CDR3 is TGTGCCAGCAGCTACGGACAGGGCCGCAATCAGCCCCAGCATTTT. Amino acids: CASSYGQGRNQPQHF.

At least ten counts were recorded for this clonotype. This chain joins TRBV6-1 and TRBJ1-6, with D unresolved. Germline V gives CDR1 MNHNS, CDR2 SASEGT. The ends were cut back, 4 bases at V and 5 bases at J, with 6 bases in the middle. The CDR3 spans 13 residues. CDR3 sequence (DNA): TGTGCCAGCAGTGTCACTAATAATTCACCCCTCCACTTT. Its translation: CASSVTNNSPLHF.

This clonotype was observed a handful of times. The rearrangement uses TRBV6-1 and TRBJ2-1; 7 bases are shared with TRBD2. CDR3 size: 16 residues. Trimming took 2 bases from V and 4 from J; bases not matched to a gene: 8. CDR1 is MNHNS and CDR2 is SASEGT in the germline V gene. The CDR3 protein is CASSERPSGSYNEQFF. CDR3 sequence (DNA): TGTGCCAGCAGTGAAAGACCTAGCGGTTCATACAATGAGCAGTTCTTC.

This clonotype was seen many times. The V call is TRBV20-1, the J call TRBJ2-4; 10 bases fit TRBD2. The J segment lost 4 bases and the V segment lost 5 bases, leaving 2 bases of the junction unmatched. Germline V gene data show CDR1 as DFQATT and CDR2 as SNEGSKA (reference sequence). The CDR3 is 13 residues long. CDR3 protein: CSAPAGGKNIQYF. The CDR3 DNA sequence: TGCAGTGCTCCAGCGGGAGGGAAAAACATTCAGTACTTC.

V gene TRBV12-3 or TRBV12-4 combines with J gene TRBJ1-1; D unclear. The CDR3 runs to 14 residues. Trimming shortened V by 6 bases and J by 6 bases, and 17 bases separated the two germline ends. The CDR3 DNA reads TGTGCCAGCAGACCCGACCGTTTGGCAGCTGAAGCTTTCTTT. Translation: CASRPDRLAAEAFF.

CDR3 sequence: CASSSGLAGDHEQYF. In nucleotides, the CDR3 is TGTGCCAGCAGCTCTGGACTAGCGGGAGATCACGAGCAGTACTTC. The chain links TRBV2 to TRBJ2-7; the match to TRBD2 covers 13 bases. The CDR3 contains 15 residues. V shed 6 bases, J shed 5 bases, and the junction held 7 bases outside the gene matches. The germline CDR1 and CDR2 sequences are SNHLY and FYNNEI.

The V and J genes are TRBV7-6 and TRBJ2-5; no definite D call. The CDR3 loop spans 15 amino acids. Germline CDR1 is SGHVS and CDR2 is FNYEAQ. V lost 0 bases, J lost 2 bases, and 10 bases lay in between. Written as DNA, the CDR3 is TGTGCCAGCAGCTTAGCGGTTCGAGGACAAGAGACCCAGTACTTC. Translating gives CASSLAVRGQETQYF.

This clonotype was seen ten or more times. This chain joins TRBV30 and TRBJ1-5; D is uncertain. The CDR3 has 12 residues. The V gene lost 2 bases and the J gene lost 0 bases, with 2 bases spanning the gap. Germline CDR1 GTSNPN, CDR2 SVGIG (reference sequence). The CDR3 sequence: CAWSHSNQPQHF. In DNA, the CDR3 is TGTGCCTGGAGTCATAGCAATCAGCCCCAGCATTTT.

The rearrangement uses TRBV5-5 and TRBJ2-7, with 8 bases that match TRBD1. J lost 3 bases, V lost 4 bases, and 3 bases had no gene match. The CDR3 spans 13 residues. Germline CDR1 is SGHKS and CDR2 is YYEKEE (reference sequence). The CDR3 here is CASSRGTGYEQYF. The CDR3 DNA is TGTGCCAGCAGCCGCGGGACAGGCTACGAGCAGTACTTC.

The chain is built from TRBV11-3 and TRBJ2-1; possible D gene TRBD2, 5 bases. CDR1 is SGHNT, CDR2 YENEEA, per germline. The CDR3 runs to 13 residues. V gave up 9 bases and J gave up 6 bases, with 15 bases separating them. CDR3 DNA sequence: TGTGCCAGTTCCCGAGGGCCCTGCAATGAGCAGTTCTTC. Amino acids: CASSRGPCNEQFF.

This clonotype was found many times. The rearrangement links TRBV7-2 to TRBJ2-7, with 9 bases fitting TRBD2. Germline V gene sequence: CDR1 SGHTA, CDR2 FQGNSA. V lost 0 bases to trimming and J lost 7 bases; unmatched junction nucleotides: 7. The CDR3 loop spans 15 amino acids. CDR3 protein: CASSLAASGVREQYF. The CDR3, as DNA: TGTGCCAGCAGCTTAGCGGCTAGCGGGGTTCGGGAGCAGTACTTC.

This clonotype was counted at least ten times. The chain links TRBV12-3 or TRBV12-4 to TRBJ2-3; D unclear. V shed 3 bases and J shed 8 bases, with 6 bases lying between them. The CDR3 is 11 amino acids. For the CDR3, the DNA is TGTGCCAGCAGTTTCGCGAGTACGCAGTATTTT. Translated, it gives CASSFASTQYF.

This clonotype was counted ten times or more. The chain joins TRBV7-8 to TRBJ1-3, with D perhaps matching TRBD1 (5 bases). Germline assignment: CDR1 SGHVS and CDR2 FQNEAQ. V lost 1 base and J lost 0, with 13 bases in between. The CDR3 consists of 17 residues. The CDR3 loop reads CASSLVSGGNSGNTIYF. Written as DNA, the CDR3 is TGTGCCAGCAGCTTAGTGTCTGGGGGGAACTCTGGAAACACCATATATTTT. The full variable domain, in which reference TRBV7-8 and TRBJ1-3 provide the parts outside the CDR3, is GAGVSQSPRYKVAKRGQDVALRCDPISGHVSLFWYQQALGQGPEFLTYFQNEAQLDKSGLPSDRFFAERPEGSVSTLKIQRTQQEDSAVYLCASSLVSGGNSGNTIYFGEGSWLTVV.

In its sample, this clonotype was seen a few times. The rearrangement joins TRBV6-1 to TRBJ1-1; no firm D call. CDR3 size: 15 residues. Trimming cost V 6 bases and J 0 bases, with 14 bases left between them. CDR1 is MNHNS and CDR2 is SASEGT in the germline V gene. The CDR3 here is CASRDRVGLNTEAFF. For the CDR3, the DNA is TGTGCCAGCAGGGATCGCGTGGGCCTGAACACTGAAGCTTTCTTT.

Comment on this clonotype: This could be a read error, since a much larger clone is one nucleotide away. No conserved phenylalanine or tryptophan is present at the end of the CDR3, so a read error is the likely explanation. CDR3 loop: CASSQTSGGTGYGYTL. The CDR3, as DNA: TGTGCCAGCAGCCAGACGAGTGGGGGGACGGGTTATGGCTACACCCTC. The chain couples TRBV4-2 to TRBJ1-2; TRBD1 might be the D (5 bases). With 3 bases removed from V and 5 bases from J, the gap between germline ends came to 19 bases. This CDR3 region has 16 residues. The germline CDR1 and CDR2 sequences are LGHNA and YNFKEQ.

There are a few counts of this clonotype. The chain is built from TRBV29-1 and TRBJ2-1; D is uncertain. The CDR3 is 13 amino acids. Germline CDR1 reads SQVTM; CDR2 reads ANQGSEA. The V and J ends lost 4 bases and 5 bases respectively, with 12 bases between them. CDR3 sequence reads: CSVVLDLDNEQFF. The DNA of the CDR3 is TGCAGCGTTGTGCTAGATTTAGACAATGAGCAGTTCTTC.

In its sample, this clonotype was seen a few times. V usage is TRBV7-8 and J usage is TRBJ2-4; no reliable D call. CDR1 is SGHVS, CDR2 FQNEAQ, per germline. Trimming took off 3 bases at V and 6 bases at J, with 12 bases between the two ends. The CDR3 totals 14 residues. CDR3 region: CASSLEATGNIQYF. As DNA, the CDR3 is TGTGCCAGCAGCTTGGAAGCTACGGGAAACATTCAGTACTTC.

This clonotype was detected many times. The gene calls are TRBV6-2 or TRBV6-3 and TRBJ2-4; 9 bases line up with TRBD2. CDR1 is MNHEY, CDR2 SVGEGT, per germline. This CDR3 comprises 16 residues. With 5 bases clipped from V and 0 bases from J, the junction kept 5 bases outside the gene matches. Here the CDR3 reads CASSASLAGAKNIQYF. In nucleotides, the CDR3 is TGTGCCAGCAGTGCCTCACTAGCGGGAGCCAAAAACATTCAGTACTTC.

The chain is built from TRBV5-6 and TRBJ2-2, with D tentatively TRBD1 or TRBD2 (6 bases each). This CDR3 has 15 residues. The V gene lost 0 bases and the J gene lost 3 bases, with 9 bases spanning the gap. Germline V gene lookup returns CDR1 SGHDT and CDR2 YYEEEE. This CDR3 reads CASSLEGEDTGELFF. CDR3 coding DNA: TGTGCCAGCAGCTTGGAGGGGGAGGACACCGGGGAGCTGTTTTTT. Together with reference TRBV5-6 and TRBJ2-2, the CDR3 gives the full variable domain: DAGVTQSPTHLIKTRGQQVTLRCSPKSGHDTVSWYQQALGQGPQFIFQYYEEEERQRGNFPDRFSGHQFPNYSSELNVNALLLGDSALYLCASSLEGEDTGELFFGEGSRLTVL.

This clonotype has only a few counts. The chain employs TRBV9 and TRBJ2-7; possible D gene TRBD1, 5 bases. Germline V gives CDR1 SGDLS, CDR2 YYNGEE. V was trimmed by 4 bases and J by 2 bases, leaving 13 bases between them. The CDR3 has 14 residues. The CDR3 reads CASSLTTAPYEQYF. CDR3 sequence (DNA): TGTGCCAGCAGCCTTACGACAGCCCCCTACGAGCAGTACTTC.

This clonotype has a handful of counts. The chain carries TRBV20-1 and TRBJ2-1; a weak D match, TRBD1 (5 bases). V lost 3 bases and J 9 bases, leaving 15 bases between the germline ends. The CDR3 covers 13 residues. Germline-derived CDR1 and CDR2 are DFQATT and SNEGSKA (reference sequence). CDR3 amino acids: CSASPVGAGEQFF. The CDR3 region has the DNA TGCAGTGCTAGCCCCGTTGGGGCTGGTGAGCAGTTCTTC.

In this sample, this clonotype turned up a few times. This chain links TRBV2 with TRBJ1-1; a possible D gene is TRBD1 (6 bases). This CDR3 comprises 14 residues. Per germline, CDR1 SNHLY and CDR2 FYNNEI. Trimming pared 1 base from V and 3 bases from J, leaving 9 bases between. DNA for the CDR3: TGTGCCAGCAGTGAAGAACAGGGCTACACTGAAGCTTTCTTT. It is translated as CASSEEQGYTEAFF.

This chain connects TRBV7-2 to TRBJ1-2; no firm D call. Looked up from germline, CDR1 is SGHTA and CDR2 is FQGNSA. This CDR3 comprises 14 residues. Trimming removed 5 bases at V and 7 bases at J, with 17 bases between. CDR3 sequence reads: CASSPRFAGSGYTF. The CDR3 DNA follows: TGTGCCAGCAGCCCCCGTTTTGCGGGGTCTGGCTACACCTTC.

The sample holds many counts of this clonotype. The rearrangement links TRBV7-9 to TRBJ1-4; D might be TRBD1 (5 bases). Trimming pared 4 bases from V and 8 bases from J, leaving 14 bases between. Germline V gives CDR1 SEHNR, CDR2 FQNEAQ (reference sequence). The CDR3 totals 14 residues. CDR3 sequence (DNA): TGTGCCAGCAGCTCGCAGGGAGTTGGAGAAAAACTGTTTTTT. It encodes CASSSQGVGEKLFF. The complete variable domain, with remaining parts taken from reference TRBV7-9 and TRBJ1-4, reads DTGVSQNPRHKITKRGQNVTFRCDPISEHNRLYWYRQTLGQGPEFLTYFQNEAQLEKSRLLSDRFSAERPKGSFSTLEIQRTEQGDSAMYLCASSSQGVGEKLFFGSGTQLSVL.

A few counts support this clonotype. As DNA, the CDR3 is TGTGCCAGCAGCGGAACAGTTTACAATGAGCAGTTCTTC. It specifies CASSGTVYNEQFF. The gene calls are TRBV7-2 and TRBJ2-1; the D is unclear. The CDR3 has 13 amino acids. Germline loops: CDR1 SGHTA, CDR2 FQGNSA. V lost 5 bases and J lost 4, with 9 bases in between.